The sequence of this T cell receptor (beta chain) was determined in a study of blood T cell repertoires in COVID-19. Overall study context: Some COVID-19 samples were acute and others convalescent; all came from the United States, Italy and Spain. PBMCs, B-cell-depleted T cells, or T cells were the source of the cDNA or gDNA that made up the material.

The sample holds a few counts of this clone. V shed 2 bases and J shed 4 bases, with 8 bases lying between them. CDR3 size: 13 residues. The germline gives CDR1 SNHLY, CDR2 FYNNEI. Authors' analysis steps: How many nucleated cells were present was estimated from reference gene primer amplification. Clones were read by immunoSEQ multiplex PCR, and TCRdb kept only the in-frame ones, dropping some. Clonal size and the V and J genes are those of that table, whereas D and trimming came from the DNA. There are around 200,000 clones in the sample; around 80% occur only once, and 2.8% lies in the top ten. The sequenced material came from peripheral blood. The clonotype was recovered from a woman over 75 with active or convalescent COVID-19. V usage is TRBV2 and J usage is TRBJ1-2, with D possibly matching TRBD1 (6 bases). Here the CDR3 DNA reads TGTGCCAGCAGTGAACAGGGGAGCTATGGCTACACCTTC. Its translation is CASSEQGSYGYTF.